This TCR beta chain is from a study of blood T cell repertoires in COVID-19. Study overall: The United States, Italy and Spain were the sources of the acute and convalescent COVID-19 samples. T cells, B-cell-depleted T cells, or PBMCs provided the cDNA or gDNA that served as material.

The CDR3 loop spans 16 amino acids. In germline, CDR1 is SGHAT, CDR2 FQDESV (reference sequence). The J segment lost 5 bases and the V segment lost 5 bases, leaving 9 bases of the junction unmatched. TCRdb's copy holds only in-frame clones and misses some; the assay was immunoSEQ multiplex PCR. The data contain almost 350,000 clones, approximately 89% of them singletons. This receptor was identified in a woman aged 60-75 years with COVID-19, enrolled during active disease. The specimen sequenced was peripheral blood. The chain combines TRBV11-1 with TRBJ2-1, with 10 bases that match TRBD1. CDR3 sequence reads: CASSPTGTGDDNEQFF. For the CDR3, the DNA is TGTGCCAGCAGCCCCACCGGGACAGGGGATGACAATGAGCAGTTCTTC.